The sequence of this T cell receptor beta chain was determined in a study of regulatory T cells in long-lasting Graves disease. The study, taken as a whole, reports: Persistent patients shared more public clonotypes (under 3,000) than newly diagnosed patients (about 970).

Libraries of TCR beta came from iRepertoire HTBI primers plus Arm-PCR of CDR3 regions. TCRdb used MiXCR to reprocess the multiplex PCR reads, holding one entry per CDR3 protein. The sample consists of about 210,000 distinct CDR3 sequences, 15% to 20% of them appearing once. Germline V gene data show CDR1 as SGDLS and CDR2 as YYNGEE. The CDR3 length is 15 residues. The V segment lost 4 bases and the J segment 8 bases; nucleotides outside the gene matches: 12. Specified time point: newly diagnosed GD, antithyroid drugs for less than 3 months. The TCR library used RNA extracted from PBMCs. This clonotype was recorded at least ten times. Its antigen is still unknown. The data also belong to a second study, concerning T cells in Graves' hyperthyroidism and ophthalmopathy. As that study records: HTBI primers drove first-round RT-PCR of the TCR CDR3. Also found in blood were most expanded thyroid clonotypes above 0.001. The model foresaw ophthalmopathy a median around seven months prior to onset.

This specimen consisted of peripheral blood mononuclear cells (PBMCs), obtained at new diagnosis, from a patient treated with antithyroid drugs. This clonotype was obtained from a woman under 40 with Graves disease. V and J are TRBV9 and TRBJ2-1, with 7 bases lining up with TRBD1. The CDR3: CASSPQTGRVDEQFF. The DNA for the CDR3 is TGTGCCAGCAGCCCCCAGACAGGGAGAGTAGATGAGCAGTTCTTC.